The 9 T cell receptor beta chains below all came from one sample that was sequenced in a study of blood T cell repertoires in COVID-19. Only in-frame clones appear in the TCRdb table, and some are missing; sequencing was by immunoSEQ multiplex PCR. The table shows 54,000 or so clones, with under 85% occurring only once. The sequencing input was peripheral blood. These receptors came from a woman aged 80 or over with acute or convalescent COVID-19.

This rearrangement joins TRBV5-4 to TRBJ2-7, with D perhaps matching TRBD1 (6 bases). The V end lost 6 bases, the J end lost 3 bases, and 16 bases lay between the germline ends. The CDR3 contains 14 residues. Per germline, CDR1 SGHNT and CDR2 YYREEE (reference sequence). CDR3 amino acids: CASKLRGSDYEQYF. The CDR3 DNA is TGTGCCAGCAAACTCAGGGGAAGTGACTACGAGCAGTACTTC.

The genes are TRBV19 and TRBJ2-1, with TRBD2 matching 7 bases. J was trimmed by 4 bases and V by 5 bases; bases with no gene match: 8. Germline CDR1 and CDR2: LNHDA and SQIVND (reference sequence). The CDR3 consists of 15 residues. Here the CDR3 reads CASSLPSGAYNEQFF. The CDR3 DNA reads as TGTGCCAGTAGTTTGCCTAGCGGAGCTTACAATGAGCAGTTCTTC. Supplemented by reference TRBV19 and TRBJ2-1, the full variable domain reads DGGITQSPKYLFRKEGQNVTLSCEQNLNHDAMYWYRQDPGQGLRLIYYSQIVNDFQKGDIAEGYSVSREKKESFPLTVTSAQKNPTAFYLCASSLPSGAYNEQFFGPGTRLTVL.

V usage is TRBV30 and J usage is TRBJ1-5; TRBD1 matches at 7 bases. Trimming at V came to 2 bases and at J to 6 bases, leaving 13 bases not matched to a gene. CDR1 and CDR2 (germline): GTSNPN, SVGIG (reference sequence). The CDR3 totals 16 residues. This CDR3 is CAWSPEPGGLSQPQHF. The CDR3 DNA is TGTGCCTGGAGTCCTGAACCAGGGGGGTTGAGTCAGCCCCAGCATTTT.

V gene TRBV10-2 combines with J gene TRBJ1-2; perhaps TRBD1 as D (5 bases). V lost 2 bases and J 2 bases, leaving 12 bases between the germline ends. The CDR3 is 15 amino acids. From germline, CDR1 is WSHSY and CDR2 SAAADI. The CDR3, as DNA: TGCGCCAGCAGTGAGACCGGACACGGAAACTATGGCTACACCTTC. It yields the protein CASSETGHGNYGYTF.

The sample holds a few counts of this clone. This rearrangement joins TRBV29-1 to TRBJ2-5, with no clear D. The CDR3 runs 11 residues. V lost 0 bases, J lost 5 bases, and 4 bases lay in between. Germline loops: CDR1 SQVTM, CDR2 ANQGSEA. The CDR3 coding sequence is TGCAGCGTTGAAGAGAGGGAGACCCAGTACTTC. Amino acid sequence: CSVEERETQYF.

This CDR3 is CASSQVMGQINEKLFF. The DNA for the CDR3 is TGCGCCAGCAGCCAAGTTATGGGACAGATTAATGAAAAACTGTTTTTT. The rearrangement uses TRBV4-1 and TRBJ1-4; TRBD1 matches at 7 bases. The CDR3 sequence is 16 residues long. Germline lookup yields CDR1 MGHRA and CDR2 YSYEKL. V lost 1 base and J lost 4; bases outside the gene matches: 6.

This rearrangement joins TRBV27 to TRBJ1-1, with no clear D. Trimming stripped 5 bases from V and 1 base from J, with 11 bases between. Germline-derived CDR1 and CDR2 are MNHEY and SMNVEV (reference sequence). This CDR3 spans 14 amino acids. CDR3 nucleotide sequence: TGTGCCAGCAGTGACACCCTTCGGAACACTGAAGCTTTCTTT. Translated: CASSDTLRNTEAFF.

In its sample, this clone was seen once. The chain recombines TRBV15 with TRBJ1-2, with D possibly TRBD1 on 5 matching bases. CDR3 length: 13 amino acids. Germline CDR1 and CDR2: LNHNV and YYDKDF (reference sequence). Trimming stripped 2 bases from V and 8 bases from J, with 12 bases between. Written as DNA, the CDR3 is TGTGCCACCAGCAGAATGACAGCTCAGGGCTACACCTTC. Encoded protein: CATSRMTAQGYTF. Together with reference TRBV15 and TRBJ1-2, the CDR3 gives the full variable domain: DAMVIQNPRYQVTQFGKPVTLSCSQTLNHNVMYWYQQKSSQAPKLLFHYYDKDFNNEADTPDNFQSRRPNTSFCFLDIRSPGLGDTAMYLCATSRMTAQGYTFGSGTRLTVV.

CDR3 residues: CASSIEVIHEQFF. As DNA, the CDR3 is TGTGCCAGCAGCATTGAGGTTATCCATGAGCAGTTCTTC. The chain recombines TRBV21-1 with TRBJ2-1; TRBD2 is taken as the D call from the table, unchecked against the DNA. TRBV21-1 is a documented pseudogene. The CDR3 runs 13 residues.